The 10 T cell receptor beta chains presented below share a single source sample, sequenced in a study of cytomegalovirus exposure and HLA in healthy donors. The PCR made use of 60 Vbeta and 13 Jbeta primers. Sequenced by immunoSEQ multiplex PCR; TCRdb stores in-frame clones only, minus some. This sample has about 160,000 clones, with approximately 70% found just once. Sequencing was done on a sample of PBMCs. The receptors here all came from a man between 40 and 49 years old in good health and CMV-seropositive.

V and J are TRBV18 and TRBJ2-7, with D maybe TRBD2 (7 bases). The CDR3 runs to 14 residues. Trimming took off 3 bases at V and 5 bases at J, with 14 bases between the two ends. Germline CDR1 reads KGHSH; CDR2 reads LQKENI. The DNA for the CDR3 is TGTGCCAGCTCACCGGGAGGGGGGTCCGACGAGCAGTACTTC. Translated: CASSPGGGSDEQYF.

V and J are TRBV4-3 and TRBJ1-5; D might be TRBD1 (6 bases). The CDR3 runs to 13 residues. Trimming removed 0 bases from V and 10 bases from J, with 10 bases in between. Germline CDR1 LGHNA, CDR2 YSLEER. The CDR3 here is CASSQDSGGPQHF. DNA of the CDR3: TGCGCCAGCAGCCAAGATAGCGGGGGCCCCCAGCATTTT.

The V call is TRBV6-5, the J call TRBJ2-7, with D tentatively TRBD1 (5 bases). Germline CDR1 is MNHEY and CDR2 is SVGAGI. The CDR3 loop spans 13 amino acids. The ends were cut back, 2 bases at V and 3 bases at J, with 8 bases in the middle. The CDR3 is CASSYAQGYEQYF. CDR3 DNA: TGTGCCAGCAGTTACGCGCAGGGCTACGAGCAGTACTTC.

This sequence joins TRBV7-9 and TRBJ2-5; 7 bases fit TRBD2. The junction had 3 bases not matched to a gene; V was cut back by 0 bases and J by 2 bases. The V gene's germline CDR1 is SEHNR and CDR2 FQNEAQ (reference sequence). The CDR3 sequence is 15 residues long. The CDR3 is CASSLATSFQETQYF. CDR3 sequence (DNA): TGTGCCAGCAGCTTAGCGACTAGCTTTCAAGAGACCCAGTACTTC.

The gene calls are TRBV2 and TRBJ2-5; 8 nucleotides agree with TRBD2. CDR1 and CDR2 from the germline V gene are SNHLY and FYNNEI. J was trimmed by 0 bases and V by 3 bases; bases with no gene match: 3. The CDR3 loop spans 15 amino acids. The CDR3 DNA follows: TGTGCCAGCAGTGAGTTAGCGGGAAACCAAGAGACCCAGTACTTC. This gives the protein CASSELAGNQETQYF.

The chain couples TRBV4-2 to TRBJ2-2; weak D call: TRBD1 (5 bases). The CDR3 has 15 residues. Trimming took 1 base from V and 4 from J, leaving 10 bases between them. Looked up from germline, CDR1 is LGHNA and CDR2 is YNFKEQ. The CDR3 loop is CASSQGPQGTGELFF. CDR3 DNA: TGTGCCAGCAGCCAAGGGCCCCAGGGCACCGGGGAGCTGTTTTTT.

The V gene is TRBV27, the J gene TRBJ1-5; D not resolved. The CDR3 consists of 15 residues. Looked up from germline, CDR1 is MNHEY and CDR2 is SMNVEV (reference sequence). Trimming stripped 3 bases from V and 4 bases from J, with 13 bases between. CDR3 sequence (DNA): TGTGCCAGCAGTTTGGTCCCCAGAAGAAATCAGCCCCAGCATTTT. This translates into CASSLVPRRNQPQHF.

This clone showed up just a few times. V usage is TRBV19 and J usage is TRBJ2-3; TRBD1 matches at 7 bases. CDR1 is LNHDA, CDR2 SQIVND, per germline (reference sequence). The CDR3 covers 14 residues. V trimming: 6 bases; J trimming: 2 bases; junction bases outside the gene matches: 5. CDR3 bases: TGTGCCAGTAGCCCGACAGGGAACACAGATACGCAGTATTTT. Protein product: CASSPTGNTDTQYF. Together with reference TRBV19 and TRBJ2-3, the CDR3 gives the full variable domain: DGGITQSPKYLFRKEGQNVTLSCEQNLNHDAMYWYRQDPGQGLRLIYYSQIVNDFQKGDIAEGYSVSREKKESFPLTVTSAQKNPTAFYLCASSPTGNTDTQYFGPGTRLTVL.

The V call is TRBV6-5, the J call TRBJ2-3, with 8 bases matching TRBD1. CDR1 and CDR2 from the germline V gene are MNHEY and SVGAGI. V was pared by 6 bases and J by 2 bases, with 7 bases of the junction left unmatched. The CDR3 contains 15 residues. CDR3 bases: TGTGCCAGCAGCACCGGGACAGGAGACACAGATACGCAGTATTTT. Protein sequence: CASSTGTGDTDTQYF.

The chain combines TRBV6-6 with TRBJ2-1; 12 nucleotides line up with TRBD2. Germline trimming cut 7 bases from V and 9 bases from J; bases unmatched to any gene: 13. CDR3 length: 16 amino acids. Per the germline V gene, CDR1 is MNHNY and CDR2 is SVGAGI (reference sequence). CDR3 bases: TGTGCCAGCATTTTTAAGACGGGACTAGCGGGCGGTGAGCAGTTCTTC. Residues: CASIFKTGLAGGEQFF.